Presented here are 29 T cell receptor beta chains from one specimen sequenced in a study of cytomegalovirus exposure and HLA in healthy donors. The PCR had 60 Vbeta and 13 Jbeta primers. Clones were sequenced by immunoSEQ multiplex PCR, and TCRdb holds only the in-frame ones, with some missing. The sample lists more than 140,000 clones, roughly 80% occurring once. The source material was PBMCs. Every receptor here comes from a female donor in good health and CMV-seronegative.

V and J are TRBV14 and TRBJ1-2; no firm D call. Germline V gene sequence: CDR1 SGHDN, CDR2 FVKESK. V was pared by 4 bases and J by 8 bases, with 20 bases between. This CDR3 region has 15 residues. CDR3 sequence (DNA): TGTGCCAGCAGCCCCCACCGAGGCATGTCGGGAGGCTACACCTTC. Its protein product is CASSPHRGMSGGYTF.

The chain carries TRBV6-1 and TRBJ2-3; 8 nucleotides align to TRBD1. Germline assignment: CDR1 MNHNS and CDR2 SASEGT. Trimming took 6 bases from V and 4 from J; bases not matched to a gene: 3. The CDR3 extends over 13 amino acids. The CDR3 is CASSGQGSDTQYF. The DNA of the CDR3 is TGTGCCAGCAGCGGACAGGGATCAGATACGCAGTATTTT.

There are a few counts of this clone. The chain recombines TRBV7-3 with TRBJ1-1; D ambiguous. The germline CDR1 and CDR2 sequences are SGHTA and FQGTGA. V was clipped by 2 bases and J by 0 bases, with 4 bases between them. This CDR3 is 13 amino acids long. As DNA, the CDR3 is TGTGCCAGCAGCTTACAATTGAACACTGAAGCTTTCTTT. Residues: CASSLQLNTEAFF.

The chain carries TRBV11-2 and TRBJ1-4; D is ambiguous. The length of the CDR3 is 14 residues. CDR1 is SGHAT, CDR2 FQNNGV, per germline. Between the trimmed V and J ends, which lost 1 base and 6 bases, there was a span of 9 bases. As DNA, the CDR3 is TGTGCCAGCAGCTTAGCGCGTGCCTATGAAAAACTGTTTTTT. It is translated as CASSLARAYEKLFF. Supplemented by reference TRBV11-2 and TRBJ1-4, the full variable domain reads EAGVAQSPRYKIIEKRQSVAFWCNPISGHATLYWYQQILGQGPKLLIQFQNNGVVDDSQLPKDRFSAERLKGVDSTLKIQPAKLEDSAVYLCASSLARAYEKLFFGSGTQLSVL.

Turning to this clone: An end of the junction does not agree with germline; a read error may underlie this. The chain employs TRBV7-7 and TRBJ2-2; 10 positions match TRBD2. This CDR3 contains 16 residues. Germline CDR1 reads SSHAT; CDR2 reads FNYEAQ (reference sequence). The CDR3 loop reads CASSLRTSGNTGELFF. Here the CDR3 DNA reads TGTGCTAGCAGCTTGCGGACTAGCGGAAACACCGGGGAGCTGTTTTTT.

This chain links TRBV10-1 with TRBJ1-4; TRBD1 might be the D (5 bases). Trimming took off 7 bases at V and 0 bases at J, with 24 bases between the two ends. In germline, CDR1 is WNHNN, CDR2 SYGVQD (reference sequence). The length of the CDR3 is 19 residues. This CDR3 reads CASILGWGRASATNEKLFF. In DNA, the CDR3 is TGCGCCAGCATCCTGGGGTGGGGCAGGGCCTCCGCAACTAATGAAAAACTGTTTTTT.

The chain couples TRBV6-5 to TRBJ2-5; possible D gene TRBD2, 5 bases. The DNA end favors TRBJ2-7, so the J call may be wrong. Germline V gene lookup returns CDR1 MNHEY and CDR2 SVGAGI. The CDR3 loop spans 14 amino acids. CDR3 bases: TGTGCCAGCGAAAGCCGGGGTAGCAATCTCGAGCAGTACTTC. Encoded protein: CASESRGSNLEQYF.

This chain joins TRBV19 and TRBJ1-1; no clear D. Trimming took 3 bases from V and 0 from J, leaving 8 bases between them. Germline V gives CDR1 LNHDA, CDR2 SQIVND (reference sequence). This CDR3 region has 14 residues. The DNA of the CDR3 is TGTGCCAGTAGTATTCAAGCCCTGAACACTGAAGCTTTCTTT. Its translation is CASSIQALNTEAFF.

The rearrangement uses TRBV19 and TRBJ1-2; TRBD1 matches at 8 bases. This CDR3 is 17 amino acids long. V was pared by 2 bases and J by 3 bases, with 11 bases of the junction left unmatched. Germline V gene sequence: CDR1 LNHDA, CDR2 SQIVND (reference sequence). CDR3 bases: TGTGCCAGTAGTATACAGGACGCTTGGGACAGGTACTATGGCTACACCTTC. Translating it yields CASSIQDAWDRYYGYTF.

The genes are TRBV7-9 and TRBJ2-1; 11 nucleotides align to TRBD1. With V trimmed by 5 bases and J by 8 bases, 8 bases remained unmatched. This CDR3 spans 15 amino acids. Germline values: CDR1 SEHNR, CDR2 FQNEAQ (reference sequence). For the CDR3, the DNA is TGTGCCAGCAGCAATGTGGGACAGGGGGTCGATGAGCAGTTCTTC. Translation: CASSNVGQGVDEQFF.

J is TRBJ1-2 and V is TRBV9; possible D gene TRBD1, 5 bases. Germline V gives CDR1 SGDLS, CDR2 YYNGEE. The length of the CDR3 is 16 residues. V was trimmed by 4 bases and J by 7 bases, leaving 23 bases between them. The CDR3 reads CASSHGGKRASLGYTF. In DNA, the CDR3 is TGTGCCAGCAGCCATGGGGGGAAAAGGGCATCCCTTGGCTACACCTTC.

DNA for the CDR3: TGCGCCAGCAGCTTGATACTAGCGGGAGATGATGAGCAGTTCTTC. This gives the protein CASSLILAGDDEQFF. The chain has TRBV5-1 and TRBJ2-1; 11 bases agree with TRBD2. The CDR3 is 15 amino acids. After removal of 1 base from V and 8 bases from J, the junction contained 5 bases not matched to a gene. Germline V CDR1 and CDR2: SGHRS, YFSETQ.

The J gene is TRBJ2-6, the V gene TRBV4-1, with a weak D call TRBD1 (5 bases). Germline V gives CDR1 MGHRA, CDR2 YSYEKL. The ends were cut back, 0 bases at V and 0 bases at J, with 9 bases in the middle. This CDR3 is built from 17 residues. The CDR3 sequence is CASSQEGADSGANVLTF. CDR3 nucleotide sequence: TGCGCCAGCAGCCAAGAAGGGGCCGACTCTGGGGCCAACGTCCTGACTTTC.

The V gene is TRBV27, the J gene TRBJ1-4, with D uncertain. In germline, CDR1 is MNHEY, CDR2 SMNVEV (reference sequence). CDR3 length equals 18 residues. V was cut by 2 bases and J by 7 bases, with 23 bases left in between. DNA of the CDR3: TGTGCCAGCAGTTTACGGGGAAGGCGGGGTATGTTTGCTGAAAAACTGTTTTTT. It yields the protein CASSLRGRRGMFAEKLFF.

This rearrangement joins TRBV2 to TRBJ2-3, with 11 positions matching TRBD2. Germline V gene lookup returns CDR1 SNHLY and CDR2 FYNNEI. V shed 4 bases and J 4 bases; nucleotides not matched to a gene: 7. The CDR3 spans 16 residues. CDR3 amino acids: CASSAPSGGRADTQYF. The CDR3 bases are TGTGCCAGCAGTGCTCCTAGCGGGGGGCGGGCAGATACGCAGTATTTT. The complete variable domain, with remaining parts taken from reference TRBV2 and TRBJ2-3, reads EPEVTQTPSHQVTQMGQEVILRCVPISNHLYFYWYRQILGQKVEFLVSFYNNEISEKSEIFDDQFSVERPDGSNFTLKIRSTKLEDSAMYFCASSAPSGGRADTQYFGPGTRLTVL.

The J gene is TRBJ2-1, the V gene TRBV10-3; the match to TRBD2 covers 14 bases. The germline V gene encodes CDR1 ENHRY and CDR2 SYGVKD. The CDR3 sequence is 16 residues long. J lost 0 bases, V lost 6 bases, and 1 base had no gene match. Written as DNA, the CDR3 is TGTGCCATCAGGGGGACTAGCGGGAGCTCCTACAATGAGCAGTTCTTC. Translating gives CAIRGTSGSSYNEQFF.

V gene TRBV12-5 combines with J gene TRBJ2-7, with D possibly TRBD1 on 6 matching bases. Germline V CDR1 and CDR2: LGHNT, FRNRAP. The CDR3 contains 12 residues. This CDR3 reads CATGQGTYEQYF. The CDR3 nucleotides are TGTGCAACTGGCCAGGGGACCTACGAGCAGTACTTC.

V gene TRBV6-1 combines with J gene TRBJ1-5; 8 nucleotides agree with TRBD1. The CDR3 contains 15 residues. V lost 4 bases, J lost 6 bases, and 8 bases stayed unmatched. Germline V lookup: CDR1 MNHNS, CDR2 SASEGT. The CDR3 coding sequence is TGTGCCAGCAGTGCAAACGGACAGGGCCGTCAGCCCCAGCATTTT. This sequence encodes CASSANGQGRQPQHF.

The chain carries TRBV7-9 and TRBJ1-2, with D possibly matching TRBD1 (5 bases). V was cut by 1 base and J by 6 bases, with 15 bases left in between. Germline CDR1 SEHNR, CDR2 FQNEAQ (reference sequence). The CDR3 is 15 residues long. The CDR3 nucleotides read TGTGCCAGCAGCTTAGGGATTCTTCGGGGGAATGGCTACACCTTC. Amino acids: CASSLGILRGNGYTF.

The chain links TRBV18 to TRBJ2-7; the D gene is possibly TRBD2 (7 bases). V was trimmed by 1 base and J by 4 bases, leaving 20 bases between them. Per the germline V gene, CDR1 is KGHSH and CDR2 is LQKENI. This CDR3 is built from 17 residues. CDR3: CASSPRRGGPYRYEQYF. In DNA form, the CDR3 reads TGTGCCAGCTCACCACGGAGGGGGGGTCCCTACCGTTACGAGCAGTACTTC.

The chain employs TRBV6-5 and TRBJ2-7; TRBD1 might be the D (7 bases). Germline V gene lookup returns CDR1 MNHEY and CDR2 SVGAGI. V lost 6 bases, J lost 1 base, and 13 bases lay in between. The CDR3 loop spans 14 amino acids. CDR3 nucleotide sequence: TGTGCCAGCAGACCGACAGGGACTTCCTACGAGCAGTACTTC. It codes for CASRPTGTSYEQYF.

The rearrangement uses TRBV7-2 and TRBJ2-7; 7 nucleotides align to TRBD2. The germline V gene has CDR1 SGHTA and CDR2 FQGNSA. CDR3 length: 16 amino acids. V trimming: 4 bases; J trimming: 1 base; junction bases outside the gene matches: 10. This chain's CDR3 is CASSSYASGPSYEQYF. In nucleotides, the CDR3 is TGTGCCAGCAGCTCCTATGCTAGCGGACCTTCCTACGAGCAGTACTTC.

The rearrangement links TRBV6-5 to TRBJ1-5; 7 nucleotides align to TRBD1. V was pared by 5 bases and J by 3 bases, with 4 bases of the junction left unmatched. CDR1 MNHEY and CDR2 SVGAGI come from the germline V gene. The CDR3 covers 14 residues. CDR3 residues: CASSRQGDNQPQHF. For the CDR3, the DNA is TGTGCCAGCAGTCGACAGGGAGACAATCAGCCCCAGCATTTT.

The chain joins TRBV10-3 to TRBJ1-3; D call uncertain. The CDR3 covers 16 residues. Germline values: CDR1 ENHRY, CDR2 SYGVKD. Trimming removed 4 bases at V and 0 bases at J, with 13 bases between. CDR3 region: CAISVELGSSGNTIYF. The CDR3 DNA is TGTGCCATCAGTGTTGAATTAGGGAGCTCTGGAAACACCATATATTTT.

This sequence joins TRBV2 and TRBJ1-5; 11 bases agree with TRBD1. This CDR3 region has 16 residues. Germline trimming cut 5 bases from V and 1 base from J; bases unmatched to any gene: 4. Germline CDR1 is SNHLY and CDR2 is FYNNEI. CDR3 in DNA: TGTGCCAGCAGTCACCGGACAGGGGGCAGCAATCAGCCCCAGCATTTT. Its protein is CASSHRTGGSNQPQHF.

The chain carries TRBV7-3 and TRBJ2-7; 7 bases align to TRBD2. Germline CDR1 and CDR2: SGHTA and FQGTGA. With V trimmed by 2 bases and J by 3 bases, 4 bases remained unmatched. CDR3 length equals 14 residues. The CDR3 DNA follows: TGTGCCAGCAGCTTAGCCGGGGACTACTACGAGCAGTACTTC. It encodes CASSLAGDYYEQYF. Full variable domain (remainder filled in from reference TRBV7-3 and TRBJ2-7): GAGVSQTPSNKVTEKGKYVELRCDPISGHTALYWYRQSLGQGPEFLIYFQGTGAADDSGLPNDRFFAVRPEGSVSTLKIQRTERGDSAVYLCASSLAGDYYEQYFGPGTRLTVT.

The V gene is TRBV27, the J gene TRBJ1-2; D might be TRBD1 (6 bases). CDR1 MNHEY and CDR2 SMNVEV come from the germline V gene (reference sequence). The CDR3 length is 16 residues. The V gene lost 2 bases and the J gene lost 4 bases, with 17 bases spanning the gap. As DNA, the CDR3 is TGTGCCAGCAGTTTAGCACCTGAGGGGACATCCTATGGCTACACCTTC. Translated: CASSLAPEGTSYGYTF.

The chain recombines TRBV5-6 with TRBJ2-3; TRBD2 is a possible D gene (7 bases). Per germline, CDR1 SGHDT and CDR2 YYEEEE. V lost 0 bases and J 3 bases, leaving 8 bases between the germline ends. The CDR3 spans 14 residues. The CDR3 sequence: CASSLEGGTDTQYF. Here the CDR3 DNA reads TGTGCCAGCAGCTTGGAGGGGGGGACAGATACGCAGTATTTT.

The rearrangement links TRBV6-5 to TRBJ2-4, with 8 bases that match TRBD2. J was trimmed by 8 bases and V by 0 bases; bases with no gene match: 6. The length of the CDR3 is 15 residues. Germline V gives CDR1 MNHEY, CDR2 SVGAGI. In nucleotides, the CDR3 is TGTGCCAGCAGTTACTCCCGGGAGGGGGGGTACATTCAGTACTTC. Translated: CASSYSREGGYIQYF.